The TCR beta chain described here comes from a study of blood T cells in healthy people across ages. Germline V CDR1 and CDR2: MNHEY, SMNVEV (reference sequence). CDR3 length: 15 residues. Trimming took off 8 bases at V and 8 bases at J, with 19 bases between the two ends. Primers used in a second PCR of about 7 to 12 cycles were a sample-barcoded 5' primer and a J-beta primer mix. TCRdb fed the 5' RACE reads into MiXCR, producing one record per CDR3 protein. The sample has around 1,800,000 distinct CDR3 sequences; roughly two fifths are singletons. This TCR was sampled from a human donor in good health. The chain recombines TRBV27 with TRBJ1-6; D unclear. Specimen: blood. In DNA, the CDR3 is TGTGCCAGCGGTCTGAATTCGGGCCGCGATTCACCCCTCCACTTT. Its translation: CASGLNSGRDSPLHF.